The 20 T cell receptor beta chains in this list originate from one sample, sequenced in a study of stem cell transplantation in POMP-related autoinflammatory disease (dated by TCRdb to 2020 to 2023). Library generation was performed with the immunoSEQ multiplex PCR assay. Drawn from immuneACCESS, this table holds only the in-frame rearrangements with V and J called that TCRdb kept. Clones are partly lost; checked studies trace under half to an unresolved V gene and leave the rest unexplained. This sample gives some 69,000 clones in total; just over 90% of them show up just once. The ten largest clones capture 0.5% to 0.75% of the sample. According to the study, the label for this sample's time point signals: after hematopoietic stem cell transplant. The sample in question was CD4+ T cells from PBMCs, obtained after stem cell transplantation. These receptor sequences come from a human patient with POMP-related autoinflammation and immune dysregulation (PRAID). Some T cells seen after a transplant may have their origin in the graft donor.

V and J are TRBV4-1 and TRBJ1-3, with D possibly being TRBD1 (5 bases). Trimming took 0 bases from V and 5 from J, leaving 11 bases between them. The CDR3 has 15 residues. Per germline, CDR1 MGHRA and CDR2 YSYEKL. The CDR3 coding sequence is TGCGCCAGCAGCCAAGAAGTTCAGGGCCGAAACACCATATATTTT. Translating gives CASSQEVQGRNTIYF.

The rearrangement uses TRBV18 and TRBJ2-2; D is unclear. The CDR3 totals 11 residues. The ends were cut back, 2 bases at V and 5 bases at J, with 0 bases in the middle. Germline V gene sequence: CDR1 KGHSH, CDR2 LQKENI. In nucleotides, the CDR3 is TGTGCCAGCTCACCAACCGGGGAGCTGTTTTTT. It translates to CASSPTGELFF.

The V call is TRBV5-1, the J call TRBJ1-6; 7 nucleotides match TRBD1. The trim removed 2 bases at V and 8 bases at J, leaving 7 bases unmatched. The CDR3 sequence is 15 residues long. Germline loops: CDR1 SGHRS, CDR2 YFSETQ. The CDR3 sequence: CASSLEGARDSPLHF. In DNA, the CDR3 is TGCGCCAGCAGCTTAGAGGGGGCAAGAGATTCACCCCTCCACTTT.

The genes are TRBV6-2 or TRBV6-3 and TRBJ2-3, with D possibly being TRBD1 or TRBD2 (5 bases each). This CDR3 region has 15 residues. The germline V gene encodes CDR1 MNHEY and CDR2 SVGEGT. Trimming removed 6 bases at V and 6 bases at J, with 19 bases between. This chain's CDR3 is CASSNGASYYDTQYF. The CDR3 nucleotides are TGTGCCAGCAGCAACGGGGCCTCGTATTATGATACGCAGTATTTT.

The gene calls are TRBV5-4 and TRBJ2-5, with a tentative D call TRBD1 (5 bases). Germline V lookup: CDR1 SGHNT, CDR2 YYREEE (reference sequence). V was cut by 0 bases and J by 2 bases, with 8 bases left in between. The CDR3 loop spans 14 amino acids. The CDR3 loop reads CASSLVPGQETQYF. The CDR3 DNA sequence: TGTGCCAGCAGCTTGGTTCCAGGGCAAGAGACCCAGTACTTC. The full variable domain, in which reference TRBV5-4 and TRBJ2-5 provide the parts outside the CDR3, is ETGVTQSPTHLIKTRGQQVTLRCSSQSGHNTVSWYQQALGQGPQFIFQYYREEENGRGNFPPRFSGLQFPNYSSELNVNALELDDSALYLCASSLVPGQETQYFGPGTRLLVL.

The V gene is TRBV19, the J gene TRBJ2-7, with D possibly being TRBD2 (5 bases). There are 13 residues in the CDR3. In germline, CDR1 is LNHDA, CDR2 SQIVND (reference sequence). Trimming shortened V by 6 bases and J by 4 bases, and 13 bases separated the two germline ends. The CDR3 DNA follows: TGTGCCAGTAGGGCCGGACCGGGGTACGAGCAGTACGTC. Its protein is CASRAGPGYEQYV.

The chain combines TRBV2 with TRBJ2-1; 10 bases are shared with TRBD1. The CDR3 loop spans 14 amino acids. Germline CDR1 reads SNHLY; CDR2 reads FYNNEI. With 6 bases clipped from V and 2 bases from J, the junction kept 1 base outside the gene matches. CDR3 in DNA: TGTGCCAGCAGAGACAGGGGGCCCTACAATGAGCAGTTCTTC. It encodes CASRDRGPYNEQFF.

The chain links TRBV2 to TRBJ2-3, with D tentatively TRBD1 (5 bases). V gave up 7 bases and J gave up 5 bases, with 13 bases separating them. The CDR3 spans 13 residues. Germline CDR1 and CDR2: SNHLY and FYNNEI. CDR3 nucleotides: TGTGCCAGCACGGGTCAGGGTGGAGATACGCAGTATTTT. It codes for CASTGQGGDTQYF.

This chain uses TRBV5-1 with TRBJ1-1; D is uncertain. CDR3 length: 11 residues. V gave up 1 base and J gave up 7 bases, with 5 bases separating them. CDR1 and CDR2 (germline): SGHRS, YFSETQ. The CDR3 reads CASSLSNEAFF. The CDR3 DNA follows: TGCGCCAGCAGCTTGTCGAATGAAGCTTTCTTT.

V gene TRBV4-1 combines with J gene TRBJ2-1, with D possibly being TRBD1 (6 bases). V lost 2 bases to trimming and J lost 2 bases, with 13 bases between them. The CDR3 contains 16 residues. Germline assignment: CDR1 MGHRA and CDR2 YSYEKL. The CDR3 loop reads CASSQLGAQTYNEQFF. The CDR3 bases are TGCGCCAGCAGCCAACTGGGGGCGCAGACCTACAATGAGCAGTTCTTC.

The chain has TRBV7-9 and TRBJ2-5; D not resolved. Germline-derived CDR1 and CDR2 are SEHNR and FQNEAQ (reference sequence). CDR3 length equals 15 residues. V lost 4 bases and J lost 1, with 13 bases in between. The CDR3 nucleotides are TGTGCCAGCAGCTACTCTCTGGGAAGCCAAGAGACCCAGTACTTC. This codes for CASSYSLGSQETQYF.

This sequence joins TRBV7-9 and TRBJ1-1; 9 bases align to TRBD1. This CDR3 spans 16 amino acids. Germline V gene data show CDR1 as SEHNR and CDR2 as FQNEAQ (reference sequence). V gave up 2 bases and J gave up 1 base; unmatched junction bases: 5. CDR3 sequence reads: CASSLTRTGENTEAFF. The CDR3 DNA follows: TGTGCCAGCAGCTTAACGAGGACAGGGGAGAACACTGAAGCTTTCTTT.

CDR3 DNA sequence: TGTGCCAGCAGCCCGGGAGGGGTTGCCTACGAGCAGTACGTC. It translates to CASSPGGVAYEQYV. The V gene is TRBV28, the J gene TRBJ2-7, with 8 bases identical to TRBD2. Germline values: CDR1 MDHEN, CDR2 SYDVKM. The CDR3 is 14 amino acids. The V segment lost 6 bases and the J segment 2 bases; nucleotides outside the gene matches: 6.

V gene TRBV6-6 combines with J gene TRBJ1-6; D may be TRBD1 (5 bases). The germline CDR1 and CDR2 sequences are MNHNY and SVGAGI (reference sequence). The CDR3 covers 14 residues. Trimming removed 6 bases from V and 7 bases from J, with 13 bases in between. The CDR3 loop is CASRIQVPNSPLHF. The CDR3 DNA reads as TGTGCCAGCAGGATACAGGTCCCGAATTCACCCCTCCACTTT.

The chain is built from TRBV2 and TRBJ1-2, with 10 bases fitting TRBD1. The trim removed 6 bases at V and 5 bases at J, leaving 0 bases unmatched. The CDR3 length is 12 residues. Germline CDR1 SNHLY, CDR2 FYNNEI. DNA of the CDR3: TGTGCCAGCAGGGACAGGGGGTATGGCTACACCTTC. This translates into CASRDRGYGYTF.

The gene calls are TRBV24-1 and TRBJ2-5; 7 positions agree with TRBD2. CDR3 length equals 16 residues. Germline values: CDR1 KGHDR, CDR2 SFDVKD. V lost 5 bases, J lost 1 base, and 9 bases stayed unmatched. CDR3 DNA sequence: TGTGCCACCAGTGTAGCCCCTCCGGGGGGCCAAGAGACCCAGTACTTC. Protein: CATSVAPPGGQETQYF.

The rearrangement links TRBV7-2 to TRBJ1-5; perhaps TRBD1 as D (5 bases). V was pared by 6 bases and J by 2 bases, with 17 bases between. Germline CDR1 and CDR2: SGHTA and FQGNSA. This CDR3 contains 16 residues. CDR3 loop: CASRDNRFLGNQPQHF. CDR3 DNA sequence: TGTGCCAGCAGAGACAACAGGTTCTTGGGCAATCAGCCCCAGCATTTT. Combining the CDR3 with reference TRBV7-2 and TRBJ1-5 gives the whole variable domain GAGVSQSPSNKVTEKGKDVELRCDPISGHTALYWYRQSLGQGLEFLIYFQGNSAPDKSGLPSDRFSAERTGGSVSTLTIQRTQQEDSAVYLCASRDNRFLGNQPQHFGDGTRLSIL.

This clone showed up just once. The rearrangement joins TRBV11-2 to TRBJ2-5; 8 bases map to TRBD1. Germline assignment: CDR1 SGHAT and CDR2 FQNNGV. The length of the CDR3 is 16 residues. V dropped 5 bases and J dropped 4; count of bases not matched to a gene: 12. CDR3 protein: CASSPMVRTGRETQYF. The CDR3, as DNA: TGTGCCAGCAGCCCGATGGTCCGGACAGGGCGAGAGACCCAGTACTTC. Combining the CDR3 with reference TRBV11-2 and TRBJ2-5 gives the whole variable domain EAGVAQSPRYKIIEKRQSVAFWCNPISGHATLYWYQQILGQGPKLLIQFQNNGVVDDSQLPKDRFSAERLKGVDSTLKIQPAKLEDSAVYLCASSPMVRTGRETQYFGPGTRLLVL.

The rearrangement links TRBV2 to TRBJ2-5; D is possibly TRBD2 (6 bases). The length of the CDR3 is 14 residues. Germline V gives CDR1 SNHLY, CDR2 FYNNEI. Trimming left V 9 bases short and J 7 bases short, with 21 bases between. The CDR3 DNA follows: TGTGCCAGTGGTAATCCGCGGGGCCTCGGGACCCAGTACTTC. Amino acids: CASGNPRGLGTQYF. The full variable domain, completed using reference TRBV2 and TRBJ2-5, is EPEVTQTPSHQVTQMGQEVILRCVPISNHLYFYWYRQILGQKVEFLVSFYNNEISEKSEIFDDQFSVERPDGSNFTLKIRSTKLEDSAMYFCASGNPRGLGTQYFGPGTRLLVL.

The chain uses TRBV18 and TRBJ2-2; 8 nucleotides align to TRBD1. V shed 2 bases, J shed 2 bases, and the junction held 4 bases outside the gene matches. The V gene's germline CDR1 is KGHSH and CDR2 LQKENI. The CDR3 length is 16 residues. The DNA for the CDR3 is TGTGCCAGCTCACCAAGGACAGGGTTAAACACCGGGGAGCTGTTTTTT. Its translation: CASSPRTGLNTGELFF.